This entry concerns a single T cell receptor (beta chain). During active infection, Seattle patients enrolled and were then monitored through disease. This sample is drawn from a study of blood T cell repertoires in COVID-19. TCRdb keeps only in-frame clones here, not all; method: immunoSEQ multiplex PCR. In the table there are approximately 160,000 clones, approximately 95% of which are singletons. With 2 bases clipped from V and 9 bases from J, the junction kept 13 bases outside the gene matches. The CDR3 totals 16 residues. Per germline, CDR1 MGHRA and CDR2 YSYEKL. The J gene is TRBJ2-1, the V gene TRBV4-1, with TRBD2 matching 7 bases. This sequence originates from a woman aged 55-70 years with COVID-19, enrolled during active disease. The material sequenced was peripheral blood. As DNA, the CDR3 is TGCGCCAGCAGCCAAAGGGCGGGGGATTCGAGTAGTGAGCAGTTCTTC. It yields the protein CASSQRAGDSSSEQFF.